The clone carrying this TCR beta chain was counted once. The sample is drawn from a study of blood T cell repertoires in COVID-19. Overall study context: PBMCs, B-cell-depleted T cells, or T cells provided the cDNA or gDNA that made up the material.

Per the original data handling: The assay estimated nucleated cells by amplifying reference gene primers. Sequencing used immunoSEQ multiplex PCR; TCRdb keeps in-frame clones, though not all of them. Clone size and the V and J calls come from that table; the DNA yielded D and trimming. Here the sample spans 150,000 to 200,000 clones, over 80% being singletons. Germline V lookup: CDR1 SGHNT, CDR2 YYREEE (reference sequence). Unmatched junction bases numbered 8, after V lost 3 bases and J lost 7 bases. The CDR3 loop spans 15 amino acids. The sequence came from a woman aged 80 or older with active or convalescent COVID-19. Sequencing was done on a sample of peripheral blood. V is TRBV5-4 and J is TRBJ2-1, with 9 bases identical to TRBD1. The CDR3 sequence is CASSWGQGSQNEQFF. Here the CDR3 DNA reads TGTGCCAGCAGCTGGGGACAGGGTTCACAAAATGAGCAGTTCTTC.